This T cell receptor beta chain was captured by sequencing in a study of cytomegalovirus exposure and HLA in healthy donors. The CDR3 totals 14 residues. Germline CDR1 reads MNHEY; CDR2 reads SVGAGI. J lost 0 bases, V lost 6 bases, and 1 base had no gene match. Study-level findings and limits: A later analysis linked a missense variant in DCLRE1C to the trimming of TCR beta V and J genes. Across donors, sequencing depth was assumed by presence/absence analyses to be roughly uniform.

The study ran its PCR with 60 Vbeta and 13 Jbeta primers. Sequencing was performed with immunoSEQ multiplex PCR; in TCRdb, only in-frame clones are kept and a portion is missing. The sample lists about 100,000 clones, 65% to 75% seen once, with roughly 2% in the top ten. Despite likely unrecorded immune exposures, the donors were nominally healthy at the time of sampling. In the case of this clone: The antigen remains unidentified.

The specimen sequenced was PBMCs. The receptor's source is a woman aged 40 to 50 in good health and CMV-seronegative. This sequence joins TRBV6-5 and TRBJ1-3; 8 nucleotides match TRBD1. The CDR3 region has the DNA TGTGCCAGCAGCAGGGGGCCCTCTGGAAACACCATATATTTT. It specifies CASSRGPSGNTIYF.